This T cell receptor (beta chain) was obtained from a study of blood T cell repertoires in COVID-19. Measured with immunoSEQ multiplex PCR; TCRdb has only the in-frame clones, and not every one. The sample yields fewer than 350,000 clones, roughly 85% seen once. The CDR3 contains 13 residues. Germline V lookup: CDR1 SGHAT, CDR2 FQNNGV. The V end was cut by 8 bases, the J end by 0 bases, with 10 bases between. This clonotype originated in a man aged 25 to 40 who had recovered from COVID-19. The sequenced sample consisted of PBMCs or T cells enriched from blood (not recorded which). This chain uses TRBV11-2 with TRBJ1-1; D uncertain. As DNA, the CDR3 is TGTGCCAGCTCATACACAGTGAACACTGAAGCTTTCTTT. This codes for CASSYTVNTEAFF.